This T cell receptor (beta chain) appears in the sequencing data of a study of CD8 T cells in Susac syndrome. In germline, CDR1 is MNHEY, CDR2 SMNVEV (reference sequence). This CDR3 region has 16 residues. Germline trimming cut 4 bases from V and 1 base from J; bases unmatched to any gene: 8. An input of 0.5 to 1 ug of RNA was subjected to reverse transcription using random hexamers. Amplification of TCR beta CDR3 spanned 54 Vbeta and 13 Jbeta via immunoSEQ multiplex PCR. TCRdb ran MiXCR on the immunoSEQ multiplex PCR reads and lists one entry per CDR3 protein. Of around 200,000 distinct CDR3 sequences in the sample, around 95% were seen once.

The sequence was collected from a human donor with Susac syndrome. This chain links TRBV27 with TRBJ2-3, with 7 bases that match TRBD1. Sample: CD4+ T cells from PBMCs. The CDR3 spells CASSYEGALGTDTQYF. The CDR3, as DNA: TGTGCCAGCAGTTATGAGGGGGCGCTGGGCACAGATACGCAGTATTTT.